This is a list of T cell receptor beta chains from one sample in a study of blood T cell repertoires in COVID-19. Sequencing was performed with immunoSEQ multiplex PCR; in TCRdb, only in-frame clones are kept and a portion is missing. This table has 210,000 or so clones, roughly nine tenths appearing once. The material sequenced was PBMCs or T cells enriched from blood (not recorded which). The receptors derive from a woman aged 50 to 60 in a cohort exposed to, infected with or recovered from COVID-19 (not recorded which). Each CDR3 is given with its conserved first and last residue. The order of the fields is CDR3 protein, CDR3 DNA, D gene, V gene, CDR3 length, J gene, clone size. The D gene is left open where the match is weak. A clone size is listed for some rows: how often the clone was seen (once, few, many), or a class if it is expanded.

CASSSDRVGTEAFF | TGTGCCAGCAGTTCCGACAGGGTTGGCACTGAAGCTTTCTTT | TRBD1 | TRBV2 | 14 | TRBJ1-1 | .
CASSPTTGNEQFF | TGTGCCAGCAGCCCGACGACAGGGAATGAGCAGTTCTTC | TRBD1 | TRBV7-3 | 13 | TRBJ2-1 | .
CAWSSLGIQRGGRDTQYF | TGTGCCTGGAGTAGTCTGGGGATTCAGCGGGGGGGGAGAGATACGCAGTATTTT | TRBD2 | TRBV30 | 18 | TRBJ2-3 | .
CASSRTVPNEKLFF | TGTGCCAGCAGTAGAACAGTACCTAATGAAAAACTGTTTTTT | . | TRBV27 | 14 | TRBJ1-4 | .
CASRGAAGSGSPLHF | TGTGCCAGCAGGGGGGCCGCAGGATCGGGATCACCCCTCCACTTT | . | TRBV2 | 15 | TRBJ1-6 | few
CASSLNGQGRNEQFF | TGCGCCAGCAGCTTGAACGGACAGGGACGGAATGAGCAGTTCTTC | TRBD1 | TRBV5-1 | 15 | TRBJ2-1 | .
CASSQARGEENGEAFF | TGCGCCAGCAGCCAAGCCCGAGGGGAGGAGAATGGTGAAGCTTTCTTT | . | TRBV4-1 | 16 | TRBJ1-1 | .
CASSFGGGGYNEQFF | TGTGCCAGCAGCTTTGGAGGGGGCGGGTACAATGAGCAGTTCTTC | . | TRBV7-9 | 15 | TRBJ2-1 | .
CASSKRRSQGHTHTDTQYF | TGTGCCAGCAGCAAACGACGTTCCCAGGGTCATACCCACACAGATACGCAGTATTTT | . | TRBV21-1 | 19 | TRBJ2-3 | .
CASSFGQGDQPQHF | TGTGCCAGCAGTTTTGGGCAGGGTGATCAGCCCCAGCATTTT | . | TRBV27 | 14 | TRBJ1-5 | .
CASSVGGSGVGDTQYF | TGTGCCAGCAGCGTAGGGGGTAGCGGGGTCGGGGATACGCAGTATTTT | TRBD2 | TRBV9 | 16 | TRBJ2-3 | .
CATIPRDRDWHGYTF | TGTGCCACCATCCCCCGGGACAGGGATTGGCATGGCTACACCTTC | TRBD1 | TRBV19 | 15 | TRBJ1-2 | once
CASRGLANNEQFF | TGTGCCAGCAGGGGGCTCGCTAACAATGAGCAGTTCTTC | . | TRBV7-8 | 13 | TRBJ2-1 | .
CASSQTDRDYGYTF | TGTGCCAGCAGCCAAACAGACAGGGACTATGGCTACACCTTC | TRBD1 | TRBV4-2 | 14 | TRBJ1-2 | .
CASSSGTGFYGYTF | TGTGCCAGCAGCTCCGGGACAGGGTTCTATGGCTACACCTTC | TRBD1 | TRBV13 | 14 | TRBJ1-2 | .
CASSQGASVNSPLHF | TGCGCCAGCAGCCAAGGGGCGTCAGTTAATTCACCCCTCCACTTT | . | TRBV4-3 | 15 | TRBJ1-6 | .
CASSAGQGATYEQYF | TGTGCCAGCAGCGCGGGACAGGGGGCTACCTACGAGCAGTACTTC | TRBD1 | TRBV5-4 | 15 | TRBJ2-7 | .
CASSAVDRVDNEQFF | TGCGCCAGCAGCGCTGTCGACAGGGTTGACAATGAGCAGTTCTTC | TRBD1 | TRBV5-1 | 15 | TRBJ2-1 | .
CASSGGTGSSQPQHF | TGTGCCAGCAGTGGGGGGACAGGGTCGTCTCAGCCCCAGCATTTT | TRBD1 | TRBV2 | 15 | TRBJ1-5 | .
CASSPSYNEQFF | TGTGCCAGCAGCCCTTCCTACAATGAGCAGTTCTTC | . | TRBV9 | 12 | TRBJ2-1 | .
CATSGGGGTNQPQHF | TGTGCCACCTCGGGTGGGGGAGGGACAAATCAGCCCCAGCATTTT | . | TRBV19 | 15 | TRBJ1-5 | once
CASSPQPRGVTDTQYF | TGTGCCAGCAGCCCCCAGCCGCGGGGGGTCACAGATACGCAGTATTTT | TRBD2 | TRBV7-3 | 16 | TRBJ2-3 | .
CASSPQTRPSNTGELFF | TGTGCCAGCAGCCCGCAGACGCGGCCTTCGAACACCGGGGAGCTGTTTTTT | . | TRBV5-4 | 17 | TRBJ2-2 | .
CASSDPPTYEQYF | TGTGCCAGCAGTGATCCCCCTACCTACGAGCAGTACTTC | . | TRBV25-1 | 13 | TRBJ2-7 | .
CASSQEGSGGAREQFF | TGTGCCAGCAGCCAAGAAGGTAGCGGGGGGGCGAGGGAGCAGTTCTTC | TRBD2 | TRBV4-2 | 16 | TRBJ2-1 | .
CASSVGPGFGRDNQPQHF | TGTGCCAGCAGCGTAGGCCCAGGGTTCGGGCGGGACAATCAGCCCCAGCATTTT | . | TRBV9 | 18 | TRBJ1-5 | .
CASSPGWGQSSYEQYF | TGTGCCAGCAGCCCGGGTTGGGGACAGAGCTCCTACGAGCAGTACTTC | TRBD1 | TRBV5-5 | 16 | TRBJ2-7 | .
CASRPQPGAGYTF | TGTGCCAGCAGACCCCAACCAGGGGCCGGCTACACCTTC | . | TRBV12-3/TRBV12-4 | 13 | TRBJ1-2 | .
CASNRLDRLNTEAFF | TGTGCCAGTAATCGACTGGACAGGTTGAACACTGAAGCTTTCTTT | TRBD1 | TRBV19 | 15 | TRBJ1-1 | .
CASSLTVNEKLFF | TGCGCCAGCAGCTTAACGGTTAATGAAAAACTGTTTTTT | . | TRBV5-1 | 13 | TRBJ1-4 | .
CASSLSRTNYGYTF | TGTGCCAGCAGTTTAAGCCGTACTAACTATGGCTACACCTTC | . | TRBV28 | 14 | TRBJ1-2 | .
CASSSGTGNNEQFF | TGTGCCAGCAGCTCCGGGACAGGAAACAATGAGCAGTTCTTC | TRBD1 | TRBV11-3 | 14 | TRBJ2-1 | .
CSASPGTSVSGELFF | TGCAGTGCTAGTCCCGGGACTAGCGTATCCGGGGAGCTGTTTTTT | TRBD2 | TRBV20-1 | 15 | TRBJ2-2 | .
CASSLKFEAGELFF | TGTGCCAGCAGTTTAAAGTTCGAGGCCGGGGAGCTGTTTTTT | . | TRBV27 | 14 | TRBJ2-2 | .
CASSFSGNEQFF | TGTGCCAGCAGCTTTTCGGGAAATGAGCAGTTCTTC | . | TRBV5-8 | 12 | TRBJ2-1 | .
CAWSGGDRGLVYTQYF | TGTGCCTGGAGTGGGGGGGACAGGGGGTTAGTATATACGCAGTATTTT | TRBD1 | TRBV30 | 16 | TRBJ2-3 | .
CSARPTGANEKLFF | TGCAGCGCCCGCCCGACAGGGGCTAATGAAAAACTGTTTTTT | TRBD1 | TRBV29-1 | 14 | TRBJ1-4 | once
CASSNGINNQPQHF | TGTGCCAGTAGTAACGGGATTAACAATCAGCCCCAGCATTTT | . | TRBV19 | 14 | TRBJ1-5 | .
CASSLTVNYGYTF | TGTGCCAGCAGTTTAACTGTAAACTATGGCTACACCTTC | . | TRBV28 | 13 | TRBJ1-2 | .
CASSLSSPSSYEQYF | TGTGCCAGCAGCTTATCTAGTCCATCCTCCTACGAGCAGTACTTC | . | TRBV11-2 | 15 | TRBJ2-7 | .
CASSSGTSGNNEQFF | TGTGCCAGCAGCTCCGGGACTAGCGGTAACAATGAGCAGTTCTTC | TRBD2 | TRBV7-2 | 15 | TRBJ2-1 | .